The sample holds one count of the clone carrying this T cell receptor beta chain. Its antigen is as yet unknown. These data originate in a study of cytomegalovirus exposure and HLA in healthy donors. V dropped 5 bases and J dropped 4 bases, with 17 bases sitting between them. Germline V gives CDR1 SEHNR, CDR2 FQNEAQ (reference sequence). The CDR3 is 15 amino acids. Study conclusions and caveats: Analysis was performed later, and it showed HLA-associated TCR beta chains to be more clonally expanded than equally common others. Researchers had no immune exposure information except CMV serostatus available. Accurate predictions that matched the HLA-A and HLA-B alleles of most subjects were reportedly made from TCR beta sequences.

Though probably carrying unrecorded immune exposures, donors were nominally healthy at sampling. This PCR relied on a set of 60 Vbeta primers and 13 Jbeta primers. Libraries were prepared by immunoSEQ multiplex PCR; TCRdb keeps only in-frame clonotypes and omits some of them. The repertoire includes about 130,000 clones, more than 70% of them detected once, and roughly 0.99% sits in the top ten. Source material: PBMCs. This TCR was sampled from a male donor in good health and CMV-seronegative. This chain links TRBV7-9 with TRBJ1-1, with D possibly matching TRBD1 (6 bases). The DNA for the CDR3 is TGTGCCAGCAGCAAAGGATTGGGGGGGCCCACTGAAGCTTTCTTT. Protein product: CASSKGLGGPTEAFF.